This T cell receptor (beta chain) was profiled in a study of vaccination and CD4 T cells after COVID-19. As for treatment: roughly 11-day PBMC culture with coronavirus spike peptide pools or control peptides (ViraFEST assay). Cultured CD4+ T cell DNA underwent sequencing with the Oncomine TCR Beta short-read assay. TCRdb analysed the PCR reads with MiXCR anew, one entry per CDR3 protein. The sample consists of 10,000 or so distinct CDR3 sequences, 40% to 65% of them appearing once. This clonotype was seen more than once but under ten times. Its antigen is not identified. The specimen was CD4+ T cells from blood, cultured in vitro. The source is a human donor who had recovered from COVID-19.

CDR3 coding DNA: TGTGCCAGCACCCTGGATGGGCGCGGGAATCAGCCCCAGCATTTT. It translates to CASTLDGRGNQPQHF. The rearrangement links TRBV12-3 or TRBV12-4 to TRBJ1-5; no firm D call. The CDR3 covers 15 residues. Trimming stripped 7 bases from V and 4 bases from J, with 17 bases between.